The T cell receptor beta chain described here comes from a study of prognosis after radiotherapy for stage I lung cancer. Across the whole study: In 14 to 15 patients the disease was a newly diagnosed primary stage I lung tumor, whereas roughly 5 had oligometastatic NSCLC following surgical resection of the primary tumor.

Study-wide findings and caveats: Reports indicated that TRBV and TRBJ gene usage differed between patients with and without metastases, including differences in about nine V and two J genes after SBRT. Unique TCR clone counts were lower following stereotactic body radiation therapy (median roughly 10,000 versus 7,000).

The blood draw at each of two time points yielded about 6 milliliters of peripheral blood. This clonotype came up many times. Its cognate antigen is unknown. V was trimmed by 3 bases and J by 2 bases, leaving 14 bases between them. Germline V lookup: CDR1 SGHAT, CDR2 FQNNGV. There are 16 residues in the CDR3. From genomic DNA, two-round multiplex PCR was used to amplify TCR beta CDR3. Gene-specific TRBV and TRBJ primers were used in PCR round one. TCRdb re-called the multiplex PCR reads through MiXCR, storing one row per CDR3 protein. Of approximately 30,000 distinct CDR3 sequences in the sample, 25% to 35% are singletons; the top ten hold 33%.

The sample here was PBMCs, taken before or after stereotactic body radiation therapy (not recorded which). V and J are TRBV11-2 and TRBJ1-3, with D tentatively TRBD1 (6 bases). This sequence was found in a donor over 45 with non-small cell lung cancer. The CDR3 DNA reads TGTGCCAGCAGCTTGGGGAAGGGGGGAACTGGAAACACCATATATTTT. Translated: CASSLGKGGTGNTIYF.